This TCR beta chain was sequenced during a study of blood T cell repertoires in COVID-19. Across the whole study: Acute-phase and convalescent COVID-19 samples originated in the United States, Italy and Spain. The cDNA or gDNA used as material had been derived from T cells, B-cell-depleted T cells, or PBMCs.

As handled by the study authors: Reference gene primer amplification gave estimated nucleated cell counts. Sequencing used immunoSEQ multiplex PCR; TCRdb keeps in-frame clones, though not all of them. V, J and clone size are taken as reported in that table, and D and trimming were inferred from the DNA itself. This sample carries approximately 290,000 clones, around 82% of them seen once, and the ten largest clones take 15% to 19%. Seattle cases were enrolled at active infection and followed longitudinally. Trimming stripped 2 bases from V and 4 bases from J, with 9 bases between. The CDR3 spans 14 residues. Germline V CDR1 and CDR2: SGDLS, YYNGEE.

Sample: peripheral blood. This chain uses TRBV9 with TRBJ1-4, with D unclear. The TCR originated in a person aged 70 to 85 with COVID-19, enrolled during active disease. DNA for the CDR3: TGTGCCAGCAGCGTGATGCCAGATAATGAAAAACTGTTTTTT. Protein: CASSVMPDNEKLFF.